This entry lists 4 T cell receptor beta chains sequenced from one sample in a study of breast tumors, draining lymph nodes, adjacent tissues listed by TCRdb under 2016. Libraries were made using multiplex PCR. Sequenced on an Illumina HiSeq 2000. Using fastp at Q25 and MiXCR, TCRdb reprocessed the public reads and kept productive beta chains. Every CDR3 protein is listed once, alongside the most common genes and DNA of its rows. The sample includes nearly 200,000 distinct CDR3 sequences, with roughly 31% observed a single time. Over 4% of the sample rests with the top ten. Lymph node samples were obtained from the axillary draining lymph nodes of breast cancer patients. The material sequenced was axillary lymph node tissue. The receptors were gathered from a female donor with breast cancer. Some clones in this sample may be carry-over from other donors' samples.

This clonotype was seen just once. This chain uses TRBV6-6 with TRBJ1-2; D is ambiguous. Looked up from germline, CDR1 is MNHNY and CDR2 is SVGAGI (reference sequence). V was trimmed by 5 bases and J by 5 bases, leaving 15 bases between them. The CDR3 has 14 amino acids. CDR3 in amino acids: CASSLANQEYGYTF. CDR3 DNA: TGTGCCAGCAGTCTGGCCAACCAGGAGTATGGCTACACCTTC.

This clonotype was seen many times. This chain links TRBV29-1 with TRBJ2-1; D may be TRBD2 (6 bases). Germline CDR1 SQVTM, CDR2 ANQGSEA. The CDR3 is 16 amino acids. V lost 6 bases and J lost 3, with 21 bases in between. CDR3 sequence reads: CSVLARTTSYYNEQFF. As DNA, the CDR3 is TGCAGCGTCCTCGCGAGGACTACCTCATACTACAATGAGCAGTTCTTC.

This clonotype was picked up many times. The V gene is TRBV6-1, the J gene TRBJ2-5; 12 nucleotides align to TRBD1. There are 16 residues in the CDR3. With 5 bases clipped from V and 5 bases from J, the junction kept 9 bases outside the gene matches. Germline V gene data show CDR1 as MNHNS and CDR2 as SASEGT. The CDR3 region has the DNA TGTGCCAGCAGTCTACCGGGACAGGGGGCGAGGGAGACCCAGTACTTC. Encoded protein: CASSLPGQGARETQYF.

On this clonotype itself: Compared with germline, one end of the junction differs, possibly owing to a read error. The rearrangement links TRBV7-3 to TRBJ2-2, with a weak D call TRBD2 (5 bases). The CDR3 totals 15 residues. Germline loops: CDR1 SGHTA, CDR2 FQGTGA. The CDR3: CASSHGVSGTGELLF. The CDR3, as DNA: TGTGCCAGCAGCCACGGGGTATCGGGCACCGGGGAGCTGCTTTTT.